Detailed here is one T cell receptor beta chain. Antigen specificity is unknown. This record comes from a study of shared clonotypes between healthy human individuals. Study context: Those who served as donors were a couple of women and three men between the ages of 18 and 49. Study conclusions and caveats: Clonotypes which were not shared had lower generation probabilities than clonotypes that all four donors shared. The study sampled only blood, and tissue repertoires likely differ.

V lost 5 bases and J 7 bases, leaving 15 bases between the germline ends. The germline gives CDR1 MNHEY, CDR2 SMNVEV (reference sequence). The CDR3 covers 14 residues. Here immunoSEQ multiplex PCR was the method, and the copy in TCRdb shows in-frame clones only, minus some. The sample has about 2.2 million clones, over 85% seen once. Naive CD8 populations comprised CD45RO-negative cells positively selected for CCR7, excluding terminally differentiated effector memory CD45RA+ cells. Those who donated, Caucasian adults without exception, all lived in Nashville, Tennessee. The clonotype originates from a man younger than 30 in good health. Some clones in this sample may be carry-over from other donors' samples. Material for sequencing was naive CD8+ T cells from PBMCs. The chain combines TRBV27 with TRBJ2-1; TRBD2 might be the D (5 bases). CDR3: CASSLTKRGNEQFF. The CDR3 DNA follows: TGTGCCAGCAGTCTAACAAAGAGAGGGAATGAGCAGTTCTTC.